Presented here are 31 T cell receptor beta chains from one specimen sequenced in a study of T-cell memory formation after mild COVID-19. TCRdb fed the 5' RACE reads into MiXCR, producing one record per CDR3 protein. Among about 390,000 distinct CDR3 sequences listed, around 20% were seen once. The sequenced material came from PBMCs or a T cell subset sorted from them (not recorded which). The receptors originated from an adult woman who had mild COVID-19 (a few samples of this study predate the infection). Cell type and time point are not known.

This clonotype was picked up many times. The chain uses TRBV12-3 or TRBV12-4 and TRBJ1-5, with D tentatively TRBD1 (6 bases). This CDR3 comprises 13 residues. The V end lost 6 bases, the J end lost 6 bases, and 12 bases lay between the germline ends. The CDR3 here is CASRLTGSQPQHF. In DNA, the CDR3 is TGTGCCAGCAGACTGACAGGTTCTCAGCCCCAGCATTTT.

This clonotype was picked up a small number of times. V and J are TRBV5-1 and TRBJ2-7; 7 nucleotides match TRBD2. V shed 0 bases, J shed 5 bases, and the junction held 8 bases outside the gene matches. The CDR3 has 15 residues. Germline loops: CDR1 SGHRS, CDR2 YFSETQ. This CDR3 is CASSLAGSGAHEQYF. The CDR3 DNA reads TGCGCCAGCAGCTTGGCCGGGAGCGGGGCCCACGAGCAGTACTTC.

This clonotype was seen a few times. This chain connects TRBV11-2 to TRBJ2-3; a weak D match, TRBD2 (6 bases). Germline-derived CDR1 and CDR2 are SGHAT and FQNNGV. Trimming pared 1 base from V and 2 bases from J, leaving 13 bases between. This CDR3 has 16 amino acids. The CDR3 coding sequence is TGTGCCAGCAGCTTAGGGTACGGGGGTCTCACAGATACGCAGTATTTT. Translation: CASSLGYGGLTDTQYF.

This clonotype came up a few times. The chain combines TRBV6-5 with TRBJ1-6, with D possibly TRBD1 on 6 matching bases. The V gene lost 6 bases and the J gene lost 8 bases, with 14 bases spanning the gap. Germline V gene lookup returns CDR1 MNHEY and CDR2 SVGAGI. There are 14 residues in the CDR3. The CDR3 DNA reads TGTGCCAGCAGCCAAATAACAGGGTATTCACCCCTCCACTTT. Protein: CASSQITGYSPLHF.

This clonotype has only a few counts. This chain links TRBV2 with TRBJ2-1; 9 bases are shared with TRBD2. CDR1 is SNHLY and CDR2 is FYNNEI in the germline V gene. V lost 1 base to trimming and J lost 8 bases; unmatched junction nucleotides: 6. CDR3 length equals 15 residues. DNA for the CDR3: TGTGCCAGCAGTGAAGATGCGGGAGGGCCATATGAGCAGTTCTTC. The encoded protein is CASSEDAGGPYEQFF.

The rearrangement joins TRBV5-1 to TRBJ2-1; D call uncertain. V dropped 0 bases and J dropped 0 bases, with 10 bases sitting between them. CDR1 is SGHRS and CDR2 is YFSETQ in the germline V gene. The CDR3 extends over 16 amino acids. The CDR3 sequence is CASSLGGQTSYNEQFF. The DNA for the CDR3 is TGCGCCAGCAGCTTGGGTGGGCAGACCTCCTACAATGAGCAGTTCTTC.

The rearrangement uses TRBV5-1 and TRBJ2-1; D is tentatively TRBD1 or TRBD2 (6 bases each). Germline values: CDR1 SGHRS, CDR2 YFSETQ. The CDR3 is 15 amino acids. V lost 2 bases and J lost 2, with 11 bases in between. The CDR3 DNA is TGCGCCAGCAGCTTCGACGGGGGCGCCTACAATGAGCAGTTCTTC. Encoded protein: CASSFDGGAYNEQFF.

The J gene is TRBJ2-1, the V gene TRBV5-1; 8 nucleotides align to TRBD2. Trimming at V came to 7 bases and at J to 2 bases, leaving 2 bases not matched to a gene. The CDR3 spans 13 residues. Germline V lookup: CDR1 SGHRS, CDR2 YFSETQ. This CDR3 reads CASEGLAYNEQFF. CDR3 in DNA: TGCGCCAGCGAGGGACTAGCCTACAATGAGCAGTTCTTC. The full variable domain, rest sourced from reference TRBV5-1 and TRBJ2-1, is KAGVTQTPRYLIKTRGQQVTLSCSPISGHRSVSWYQQTPGQGLQFLFEYFSETQRNKGNFPGRFSGRQFSNSRSEMNVSTLELGDSALYLCASEGLAYNEQFFGPGTRLTVL.

The chain is built from TRBV7-6 and TRBJ2-7; 10 bases fit TRBD2. The CDR3 length is 15 residues. The junction had 6 bases not matched to a gene; V was cut back by 1 base and J by 6 bases. The germline CDR1 and CDR2 sequences are SGHVS and FNYEAQ. CDR3 sequence reads: CASSLVLAGCFEQYF. CDR3 bases: TGTGCCAGCAGCTTAGTACTAGCGGGGTGCTTCGAGCAGTACTTC.

This clonotype was observed at least ten times. V and J are TRBV4-3 and TRBJ2-7, with 7 positions matching TRBD2. The trim removed 1 base at V and 3 bases at J, leaving 6 bases unmatched. The CDR3 has 15 amino acids. The germline CDR1 and CDR2 sequences are LGHNA and YSLEER. The CDR3 loop is CASSQGGSGFYEQYF. The CDR3 DNA sequence: TGCGCCAGCAGCCAAGGGGGTAGCGGGTTCTACGAGCAGTACTTC.

The chain employs TRBV12-5 and TRBJ2-1; weak D call: TRBD2 (6 bases). The CDR3 covers 16 residues. Germline V CDR1 and CDR2: LGHNT, FRNRAP. Between the trimmed V and J ends, which lost 1 base and 6 bases, there was a span of 16 bases. The CDR3 nucleotides are TGTGCTAGTGGTTTGGGGGAGGACTGGGGTTTCAATGAGCAGTTCTTC. The encoded protein is CASGLGEDWGFNEQFF.

The J gene is TRBJ2-7, the V gene TRBV7-9; 7 nucleotides match TRBD1. This CDR3 contains 15 residues. V trimming: 4 bases; J trimming: 4 bases; junction bases outside the gene matches: 10. Germline loops: CDR1 SEHNR, CDR2 FQNEAQ (reference sequence). The CDR3 DNA reads TGTGCCAGCAGCTCCAGACAGGGTACCTCTTACGAGCAGTACTTC. Its translation is CASSSRQGTSYEQYF.

J is TRBJ1-3 and V is TRBV12-3 or TRBV12-4; D gene unclear. V lost 3 bases, J lost 2 bases, and 5 bases lay in between. CDR3 length: 13 residues. DNA for the CDR3: TGTGCCAGCAGTTTCAGCACTGGAAACACCATATATTTT. Protein product: CASSFSTGNTIYF.

CDR3 sequence (DNA): TGTGCCAGCAGCTTGTCCGGGAGCGCCTATGGCTACACCTTC. Its translation is CASSLSGSAYGYTF. The rearrangement uses TRBV7-9 and TRBJ1-2; no clear D. With 3 bases removed from V and 4 bases from J, the gap between germline ends came to 12 bases. CDR1 is SEHNR, CDR2 FQNEAQ, per germline (reference sequence). The CDR3 has 14 residues.

There are a few counts of this clonotype. V usage is TRBV18 and J usage is TRBJ2-7; TRBD1 matches at 8 bases. V gave up 0 bases and J gave up 5 bases; unmatched junction bases: 9. The CDR3 sequence is 16 residues long. Germline V CDR1 and CDR2: KGHSH, LQKENI. The CDR3 is CASSPPDRGPRNEQYF. The DNA for the CDR3 is TGTGCCAGCTCACCACCAGACAGGGGACCTAGGAACGAGCAGTACTTC.

This clonotype appeared a few times. The chain is built from TRBV6-2 or TRBV6-3 and TRBJ1-2, with D unclear. The CDR3 runs to 14 residues. The V gene lost 9 bases and the J gene lost 8 bases, with 22 bases spanning the gap. Germline V gene data show CDR1 as MNHEY and CDR2 as SVGEGT. CDR3 DNA: TGTGCCAGTCATCGAAAAAACGTACAATGGGGCTACACCTTC. It specifies CASHRKNVQWGYTF.

The genes are TRBV7-3 and TRBJ2-1; D is uncertain. This CDR3 comprises 16 residues. Germline V gives CDR1 SGHTA, CDR2 FQGTGA. Trimming cost V 4 bases and J 3 bases, with 16 bases left between them. CDR3 bases: TGTGCCAGCAGCTCCGGGCCCGGTGTCCGCTACAATGAGCAGTTCTTC. Translating gives CASSSGPGVRYNEQFF.

CDR3 region: CASSFGTQETQYF. CDR3 DNA: TGCGCCAGCAGCTTTGGGACGCAAGAGACCCAGTACTTC. The V gene is TRBV5-1, the J gene TRBJ2-5, with D perhaps being TRBD1 or TRBD2 (5 bases each). Germline V lookup: CDR1 SGHRS, CDR2 YFSETQ. This CDR3 contains 13 residues. V was shortened by 2 bases and J by 2 bases, with 7 bases between the two germline ends.

This clonotype was recorded a few times. The V call is TRBV12-3 or TRBV12-4, the J call TRBJ1-5; D not certain. The V end was cut by 6 bases, the J end by 2 bases, with 14 bases between. The CDR3 is made up of 15 amino acids. The CDR3: CASSPTVRGNQPQHF. CDR3 DNA: TGTGCCAGCAGCCCGACCGTGCGTGGCAATCAGCCCCAGCATTTT.

This clonotype turned up a few times. The chain employs TRBV30 and TRBJ1-5; TRBD1 agrees at 7 bases. Germline values: CDR1 GTSNPN, CDR2 SVGIG (reference sequence). The length of the CDR3 is 13 residues. V lost 3 bases and J lost 6; bases outside the gene matches: 5. Here the CDR3 DNA reads TGTGCCTGGAGCACACAGGGGATTCAGCCCCAGCATTTT. It translates to CAWSTQGIQPQHF.

This clonotype was observed a few times. CDR3 coding DNA: TGTGCCAGCAGTCCTGACCAGAGTCGGTACTCCTACGAGCAGTACTTC. It specifies CASSPDQSRYSYEQYF. The rearrangement uses TRBV28 and TRBJ2-7; D call uncertain. The germline gives CDR1 MDHEN, CDR2 SYDVKM. CDR3 length equals 16 residues. The V end lost 5 bases, the J end lost 0 bases, and 17 bases lay between the germline ends.

The J gene is TRBJ2-2, the V gene TRBV18, with D perhaps matching TRBD1 (6 bases). Germline CDR1 is KGHSH and CDR2 is LQKENI. Trimming stripped 2 bases from V and 1 base from J, with 17 bases between. This CDR3 has 18 amino acids. DNA of the CDR3: TGTGCCAGCTCACCATCACCCTTGCCGGGACAGAACACCGGGGAGCTGTTTTTT. Translating it yields CASSPSPLPGQNTGELFF.

The chain links TRBV4-1 to TRBJ1-1, with D unresolved. The germline V gene has CDR1 MGHRA and CDR2 YSYEKL. This CDR3 contains 14 residues. Trimming shortened V by 1 base and J by 2 bases, and 8 bases separated the two germline ends. The CDR3 DNA is TGCGCCAGCAGCCAAGTCTGGGGAAACACTGAAGCTTTCTTT. Its translation: CASSQVWGNTEAFF.

This chain connects TRBV2 to TRBJ2-2; TRBD2 aligns across 11 bases. CDR3 length: 18 amino acids. Germline CDR1 and CDR2: SNHLY and FYNNEI. Trimming at V came to 0 bases and at J to 3 bases, leaving 6 bases not matched to a gene. The CDR3 DNA follows: TGTGCCAGCAGTGAAGCCGCACCGGGACTAGCGGACACCGGGGAGCTGTTTTTT. Translated, it gives CASSEAAPGLADTGELFF.

This clonotype was recorded a few times. The J gene is TRBJ2-7, the V gene TRBV12-3 or TRBV12-4; 9 bases fit TRBD1. V gave up 2 bases and J gave up 4 bases; unmatched junction bases: 12. The CDR3 consists of 17 residues. CDR3 DNA sequence: TGTGCCAGCAGTTTACGAGGTAGTCTACAGGGGGCTTACGAGCAGTACTTC. This translates into CASSLRGSLQGAYEQYF.

This clonotype was counted a few times. V is TRBV14 and J is TRBJ1-2, with 8 bases matching TRBD1. CDR3 length: 15 amino acids. The V gene's germline CDR1 is SGHDN and CDR2 FVKESK. After removal of 0 bases from V and 6 bases from J, the junction contained 6 bases not matched to a gene. CDR3 coding DNA: TGTGCCAGCAGCCAAGATCAAAGGACAGGGCATGGCTACACCTTC. This gives the protein CASSQDQRTGHGYTF.

The chain is built from TRBV20-1 and TRBJ2-7; 7 positions agree with TRBD2. Germline lookup yields CDR1 DFQATT and CDR2 SNEGSKA (reference sequence). The CDR3 is made up of 15 amino acids. Trimming at V came to 3 bases and at J to 3 bases, leaving 11 bases not matched to a gene. CDR3 sequence: CSARPLLASFYEQYF. The CDR3 coding sequence is TGCAGTGCTAGGCCCCTACTAGCGTCCTTCTACGAGCAGTACTTC.

This rearrangement joins TRBV12-3 or TRBV12-4 to TRBJ2-5; 10 bases align to TRBD2. This CDR3 is built from 14 residues. After removal of 5 bases from V and 3 bases from J, the junction contained 3 bases not matched to a gene. The CDR3 coding sequence is TGTGCCAGCAGTACTAGCGGGGAGGAAGAGACCCAGTACTTC. Translated, it gives CASSTSGEEETQYF.

V is TRBV18 and J is TRBJ1-1; the D gene is possibly TRBD1 (5 bases). V lost 2 bases, J lost 3 bases, and 19 bases lay in between. This CDR3 spans 17 amino acids. In germline, CDR1 is KGHSH, CDR2 LQKENI. The CDR3 loop reads CASSPGIARGGYTEAFF. Written as DNA, the CDR3 is TGTGCCAGCTCACCAGGCATTGCTAGGGGAGGGTACACTGAAGCTTTCTTT.

This clonotype was observed a few times. This chain connects TRBV20-1 to TRBJ2-3; D is unresolved. The germline gives CDR1 DFQATT, CDR2 SNEGSKA (reference sequence). V lost 4 bases and J lost 4, with 9 bases in between. This CDR3 has 12 amino acids. The CDR3 sequence: CSAMLIADTQYF. DNA for the CDR3: TGCAGTGCTATGCTCATAGCAGATACGCAGTATTTT.

The chain uses TRBV7-8 and TRBJ2-2; 12 positions match TRBD1. V shed 5 bases, J shed 6 bases, and the junction held 4 bases outside the gene matches. Per the germline V gene, CDR1 is SGHVS and CDR2 is FQNEAQ. The CDR3 is made up of 15 amino acids. CDR3 amino acids: CASSQGQGAAGELFF. CDR3 nucleotides: TGTGCCAGCAGCCAGGGACAGGGGGCCGCCGGGGAGCTGTTTTTT.